A selection of T cell receptor beta chains follows, all from one sample in a study of shared clonotypes between healthy human individuals. Method: immunoSEQ multiplex PCR; TCRdb's copy keeps in-frame clones and lacks some. The repertoire consists of about 500,000 clones, with roughly 80% occurring once and the leading ten covering 12%. Sequenced material: PBMCs. These receptors were collected from a woman between 35 and 50 years old in good health. Some clones in this sample may be carry-over from other donors' samples. The CDR3 runs from the conserved cysteine through the conserved F or W. The order of the fields is D gene, V gene, J gene, CDR3 protein. D genes are given only for firm matches.

-	TRBV28	TRBJ1-1	CASSFALIEAFF
-	TRBV5-1	TRBJ2-5	CASSLGNSGQETQYF
-	TRBV4-2	TRBJ2-1	CASSQVGEEQFF
-	TRBV5-4	TRBJ2-1	CASSLRSSAGNEQFF
-	TRBV18	TRBJ1-2	CASSPPGRNYGYTF
-	TRBV2	TRBJ1-1	CASNAGSTNTEAFF
-	TRBV2	TRBJ2-1	CASRKAVGSSYNEQFF
TRBD1	TRBV28	TRBJ2-7	CASTAGTGGLEQYF
-	TRBV7-8	TRBJ2-7	CASSLAAGSYEQYF
-	TRBV19	TRBJ1-1	CASSTPGLERESAFF
TRBD1	TRBV7-3	TRBJ2-2	CASSATLGTAPTGELFF
TRBD1	TRBV7-3	TRBJ2-3	CASSLQPDRGHTDTQYF
TRBD1	TRBV28	TRBJ2-3	CASSLQGADTQYF
-	TRBV19	TRBJ2-2	CASSIAANTGELFF
TRBD2	TRBV29-1	TRBJ2-7	CSVAGGGLAGDYEQYF
-	TRBV6-5	TRBJ2-2	CASRPGSEAGELFF
TRBD2	TRBV11-1	TRBJ2-7	CASSYGTSGEYEQYF
-	TRBV9	TRBJ2-2	CASSLASGRGTGELFF
-	TRBV7-2	TRBJ2-7	CASSSQGYTYEQYF
-	TRBV18	TRBJ1-2	CASSRTFQGDGYTF
TRBD2	TRBV30	TRBJ2-7	CAWKGASGIHEQYF
-	TRBV7-9	TRBJ1-4	CASRRTGRNEKLFF
-	TRBV7-2	TRBJ2-7	CASSLSAYEQYF
-	TRBV28	TRBJ1-2	CASRRGGNPNYGYTF
TRBD2	TRBV28	TRBJ2-7	CASTNSGGGGLTYEQYF
-	TRBV28	TRBJ2-3	CAGKDSTDTQYF
TRBD2	TRBV7-3	-	CASSRGPGLAFEQYF
TRBD2	TRBV2	TRBJ2-2	CASSWEGSNTGELFF
TRBD1	TRBV4-1	TRBJ1-3	CASSQDTGAFSGNTIYF
-	TRBV10-2	TRBJ2-7	CASSDQRRTYEQYF
TRBD1	TRBV18	TRBJ2-2	CASSPARTGGVSGELFF
-	TRBV5-6	TRBJ2-7	CASSLAHIFNEQYF
TRBD1	TRBV18	TRBJ2-7	CASSPSKDRGHEQYF
TRBD2	TRBV25-1	TRBJ2-1	CASSYRREVPNEQFF
-	TRBV28	TRBJ2-4	CASRGSQVSQNIQYF